The clone carrying this TCR beta chain has just one count. The data were taken from a study of shared clonotypes between healthy human individuals. CD4+ cells yielded CD45RA+ naive and CD45RA-negative memory subsets. The repertoire was sequenced with immunoSEQ multiplex PCR; TCRdb's copy has only in-frame clones and lacks some. The sample contains around 1.1 million clones, 70% to 85% of which appear only once. The source of this sequence is a man aged 18-30 years in good health. Some clones in this sample may be carry-over from other donors' samples. The material sequenced was memory CD4+ T cells from PBMCs. Stated subset: CD45RA-negative fraction.

The CDR3 protein is CASSLSGGPVYEQYF. The DNA for the CDR3 is TGTGCCAGCAGCTTATCTGGAGGACCAGTATACGAGCAGTACTTC. The chain is built from TRBV7-9 and TRBJ2-7; D is perhaps TRBD2 (5 bases). This CDR3 is 15 amino acids long. V lost 2 bases, J lost 4 bases, and 15 bases lay in between. Looked up from germline, CDR1 is SEHNR and CDR2 is FQNEAQ (reference sequence).